The 30 T cell receptor beta chains below all came from one sample that was sequenced in a study of T cells in women clearing cervical HPV infection. Produced via immunoSEQ multiplex PCR; TCRdb's table is partial and in-frame only. The sample is made up of approximately 15,000 clones, and the top ten hold 5.5% to 8% of it. Sequenced sample: blood buffy coat. These receptors all come from a woman aged 18-70 years with a cervical HPV16 infection that either progressed to CIN3+ or cleared (not recorded which).

Notes on this clone: The missing CDR3 end, 3 residues past where the read stops, is filled in from the germline J gene. The rearrangement links TRBV7-2 to TRBJ2-7; no definite D call. The CDR3 consists of 14 residues. CDR1 is SGHTA, CDR2 FQGNSA, per germline. The V end was cut by 1 base, the J end by 2 bases, with 9 bases between. The CDR3 spells CASSLGLKAYEQYF. Partial CDR3 DNA: TGTGCCAGCAGCTTAGGACTTAAGGCCTACGAG. Looking up the rest from reference TRBV7-2 and TRBJ2-7 gives the full variable domain: GAGVSQSPSNKVTEKGKDVELRCDPISGHTALYWYRQSLGQGLEFLIYFQGNSAPDKSGLPSDRFSAERTGGSVSTLTIQRTQQEDSAVYLCASSLGLKAYEQYFGPGTRLTVT.

About this clone itself: The read ends 3 residues shy of where the CDR3 ends; the end is completed using the germline J gene. The chain links TRBV2 to TRBJ2-5, with 7 bases matching TRBD1. Germline loops: CDR1 SNHLY, CDR2 FYNNEI. With V trimmed by 3 bases and J by 0 bases, 1 base remained unmatched. The CDR3 runs to 14 residues. Partial CDR3 DNA: TGTGCCAGCAGTGAGGGACAGAACCAAGAGACC. Encoded protein: CASSEGQNQET. The full CDR3 is CASSEGQNQETQYF.

The CDR3 here is CASSTTGHEQYF. CDR3 bases read: TGTGCCAGTAGTACTACAGGGCACGAG. The V gene is TRBV19, the J gene TRBJ2-7; possible D gene TRBD1, 6 bases. With the read ending 3 residues before the CDR3 end, the germline J gene is used to fill in that end. Germline CDR1 is LNHDA and CDR2 is SQIVND (reference sequence). V was pared by 4 bases and J by 5 bases, with 9 bases between. The CDR3 loop spans 12 amino acids.

A word on this clone: The CDR3 extends 3 residues past the end of the read, so its final part is completed from the germline J gene. The chain joins TRBV19 to TRBJ1-2, with D unresolved. CDR1 and CDR2 from the germline V gene are LNHDA and SQIVND (reference sequence). The V and J ends lost 2 bases and 0 bases respectively, with 7 bases between them. This CDR3 spans 14 amino acids. This chain's CDR3 is CASSISAANYGYTF. CDR3 bases read: TGTGCCAGTAGTATAAGCGCAGCTAACTATGGC.

Concerning this clone: The missing CDR3 end, 3 residues past where the read stops, is filled in from the germline J gene. The genes are TRBV15 and TRBJ2-2; D unresolved. Germline CDR1 is LNHNV and CDR2 is YYDKDF (reference sequence). The CDR3 consists of 14 residues. The V gene lost 4 bases and the J gene lost 10 bases, with 16 bases spanning the gap. The part of the CDR3 DNA that was read is TGTGCCACCAGCATAACGCCGTGGCCTGAGGAG. Translating it yields CATSITPWPEE. The entire CDR3 is CATSITPWPEELFF.

The CDR3 region is CASSLSTGATDTQYF. The part of the CDR3 DNA that was read is TGTGCCAGCAGCTTAAGCACAGGGGCCACAGATACG. The chain joins TRBV7-7 to TRBJ2-3; 7 bases map to TRBD1. The observed sequence ends 3 residues before the CDR3 terminus, with the missing tail filled in from the germline J gene. Germline V CDR1 and CDR2: SSHAT, FNYEAQ (reference sequence). This CDR3 comprises 15 residues. The trim removed 2 bases at V and 2 bases at J, leaving 4 bases unmatched.

Worth noting for this clone: The read comes to an end 3 residues before the CDR3 does, leaving the germline J gene to fill in the end. The chain recombines TRBV28 with TRBJ1-4, with TRBD1 identical over 7 bases. CDR1 and CDR2 (germline): MDHEN, SYDVKM. The CDR3 has 13 amino acids. The trim removed 3 bases at V and 8 bases at J, leaving 3 bases unmatched. The covered CDR3 bases are TGTGCCAGCAGTTTTTTGGGACAGGAAAAA. This codes for CASSFLGQEK. From start to end, the CDR3 is CASSFLGQEKLFF.

With regard to this clone: The missing CDR3 end, 3 residues past where the read stops, is filled in from the germline J gene. The chain couples TRBV20-1 to TRBJ2-5, with a weak D call TRBD2 (5 bases). Germline CDR1 is DFQATT and CDR2 is SNEGSKA (reference sequence). This CDR3 comprises 13 residues. Trimming cost V 2 bases and J 1 base, with 8 bases left between them. The chain's CDR3 is CSARMDFQETQYF. CDR3 DNA (partial): TGCAGTGCTAGAATGGACTTCCAAGAGACC.

Regarding this clone: From the germline J gene comes the end of the CDR3, since the read stops 3 residues before it. V gene TRBV7-2 combines with J gene TRBJ2-1; D is perhaps TRBD1 (6 bases). Germline CDR1 SGHTA, CDR2 FQGNSA. With 1 base removed from V and 9 bases from J, the gap between germline ends came to 10 bases. This CDR3 region has 13 residues. CDR3 bases read: TGTGCCAGCAGCTTAGGTCTAGGGGGTGAG. Translated, it gives CASSLGLGGE. The whole CDR3 region reads CASSLGLGGEQFF.

Concerning this clone: The sequenced fragment ends 3 residues before the CDR3 boundary, so the rest is inferred from the germline J gene. The chain has TRBV5-1 and TRBJ2-1; TRBD2 matches at 9 bases. Germline CDR1 reads SGHRS; CDR2 reads YFSETQ. With 0 bases clipped from V and 9 bases from J, the junction kept 10 bases outside the gene matches. This CDR3 is 16 amino acids long. The CDR3 sequence is CASSLGGGGAVAEQFF. The sequenced CDR3 bases are TGCGCCAGCAGCTTGGGAGGCGGGGGGGCTGTTGCTGAG.

Remarks on this clone: The read terminates 3 residues before the CDR3 end, so the remaining end is supplied by the germline J gene. The rearrangement joins TRBV27 to TRBJ2-7; D is possibly TRBD1 (6 bases). V was trimmed by 8 bases and J by 0 bases, leaving 14 bases between them. Germline loops: CDR1 MNHEY, CDR2 SMNVEV (reference sequence). The CDR3 covers 14 residues. The DNA read from the CDR3 is TGTGCCAGCCGGACAGACAAAAGCTCCTACGAG. Encoded protein: CASRTDKSSYE. The entire CDR3 protein reads CASRTDKSSYEQYF.

A note on this clone: The observed sequence ends 3 residues before the CDR3 terminus, with the missing tail filled in from the germline J gene. The rearrangement uses TRBV5-1 and TRBJ2-1; maybe TRBD2 (6 bases). Germline CDR1 SGHRS, CDR2 YFSETQ. V was cut by 4 bases and J by 4 bases, with 15 bases left in between. This CDR3 is 15 amino acids long. Incomplete CDR3 DNA: TGCGCCAGCAGCGATGGGGCGGGGCAATACAATGAG. It specifies CASSDGAGQYNE. The entire CDR3 sequence reads CASSDGAGQYNEQFF.

Concerning this clone: The read terminates 3 residues ahead of where the CDR3 ends, so the germline J gene completes it. This chain joins TRBV5-1 and TRBJ2-3; D may be TRBD2 (6 bases). V shed 0 bases and J shed 4 bases, with 21 bases lying between them. CDR1 SGHRS and CDR2 YFSETQ come from the germline V gene. The CDR3 loop spans 18 amino acids. The CDR3 sequence is CASSLGEGGAASADTQYF. The sequenced CDR3 bases are TGCGCCAGCAGCTTGGGAGAGGGCGGGGCAGCTAGCGCAGATACG.

About this clone itself: With the read ending 3 residues before the CDR3 end, the germline J gene is used to fill in that end. The chain combines TRBV2 with TRBJ1-2, with TRBD1 matching over 7 bases. Germline CDR1 and CDR2: SNHLY and FYNNEI. Unmatched junction bases numbered 5, after V lost 4 bases and J lost 6 bases. The CDR3 has 13 amino acids. The DNA read from the CDR3 is TGTGCCAGCAGTGTACAGGGGCCGAATGGC. Protein: CASSVQGPNG. The complete CDR3 reads CASSVQGPNGYTF.

As concerns this clone: The CDR3 end is not reached by the read, which stops 3 residues before it; the germline J gene fills it in. J is TRBJ2-7 and V is TRBV10-3, with D tentatively TRBD1 (5 bases). V was pared by 3 bases and J by 3 bases, with 6 bases between. The CDR3 is 12 residues long. Germline CDR1 reads ENHRY; CDR2 reads SYGVKD. CDR3 bases read: TGTGCCATCAGTGACCAGGGCTACGAG. This codes for CAISDQGYE. The complete CDR3 protein is CAISDQGYEQYF.

For this clone: The missing CDR3 end, 3 residues past where the read stops, is filled in from the germline J gene. The rearrangement joins TRBV20-1 to TRBJ2-3; TRBD2 is a possible D gene (5 bases). Between the trimmed V and J ends, which lost 3 bases and 2 bases, there was a span of 9 bases. This CDR3 has 13 residues. Germline V CDR1 and CDR2: DFQATT, SNEGSKA (reference sequence). This chain's CDR3 is CSASDGDTDTQYF. CDR3 DNA, as far as it was read: TGCAGTGCTAGTGACGGGGACACAGATACG.

Turning to this clone: Sequencing ends 3 residues short of the CDR3 end; the germline J gene provides the rest. The rearrangement links TRBV12-3 or TRBV12-4 to TRBJ2-5; the match to TRBD2 covers 7 bases. This CDR3 is 13 amino acids long. V lost 5 bases to trimming and J lost 5 bases; unmatched junction nucleotides: 5. CDR3 in amino acids: CASSVGGGETQYF. The part of the CDR3 DNA that was read is TGTGCCAGCAGTGTCGGGGGAGGGGAGACC.

As regards this clone: The read halts 3 residues ahead of the CDR3 end, with the missing end drawn from the germline J gene. The V and J genes are TRBV18 and TRBJ1-1; D is perhaps TRBD1 (5 bases). Per germline, CDR1 KGHSH and CDR2 LQKENI. This CDR3 contains 17 residues. Trimming left V 0 bases short and J 6 bases short, with 20 bases between. The sequenced part of the CDR3 DNA is TGTGCCAGCTCACCACCCCGCCAGGGCCTTAGGTTACCTGAA. The encoded protein is CASSPPRQGLRLPE. The CDR3 reads in full as CASSPPRQGLRLPEAFF.

For this clone: The CDR3 end lies 3 residues beyond the end of the read and is filled in from the germline J gene. This chain uses TRBV7-9 with TRBJ1-1; no clear D. The germline V and J ends were trimmed by 6 bases and 1 base, with 9 bases remaining between them. This CDR3 is 13 amino acids long. Looked up from germline, CDR1 is SEHNR and CDR2 is FQNEAQ (reference sequence). The CDR3 protein is CASRGQPNTEAFF. The DNA read from the CDR3 is TGTGCCAGCAGAGGGCAGCCGAACACTGAA.

Remarks on this clone: With the read ending 3 residues before the CDR3 end, the germline J gene is used to fill in that end. The V and J genes are TRBV20-1 and TRBJ1-6, with D possibly matching TRBD1 (5 bases). The CDR3 sequence is 17 residues long. Trimming took 0 bases from V and 0 from J, leaving 12 bases between them. Germline V gene lookup returns CDR1 DFQATT and CDR2 SNEGSKA (reference sequence). The CDR3 loop reads CSARDRVLSSYNSPLHF. The covered CDR3 bases are TGCAGTGCTAGAGACAGGGTGCTGAGCTCCTATAATTCACCC.

In the case of this clone: The CDR3 is cut off 3 residues early in the read; its end comes from the germline J gene. This sequence joins TRBV20-1 and TRBJ2-1; 13 bases are shared with TRBD2. Germline lookup yields CDR1 DFQATT and CDR2 SNEGSKA (reference sequence). Trimming at V came to 0 bases and at J to 8 bases, leaving 7 bases not matched to a gene. This CDR3 comprises 16 residues. The CDR3 protein is CSAREPTSGGRDEQFF. The covered CDR3 bases are TGCAGTGCTAGAGAACCGACTAGCGGGGGGCGGGATGAG.

A remark on this clone: The read halts 3 residues ahead of the CDR3 end, with the missing end drawn from the germline J gene. The chain carries TRBV12-5 and TRBJ1-5; no reliable D call. This CDR3 has 16 residues. V shed 0 bases and J shed 1 base, with 10 bases lying between them. Germline CDR1 and CDR2: LGHNT and FRNRAP. The CDR3 sequence: CASGLVRSGSNQPQHF. The sequenced CDR3 bases are TGTGCTAGTGGTTTGGTACGTTCGGGGAGCAATCAGCCC.

CDR3 bases read: TGTGCCATCGGACAGGGGGACACCGGGGAG. This codes for CAIGQGDTGE. The whole CDR3 protein is CAIGQGDTGELFF. V is TRBV10-3 and J is TRBJ2-2, with 10 bases identical to TRBD1. The read ends 3 residues early relative to the CDR3; the germline J gene fills the gap. Germline V gene sequence: CDR1 ENHRY, CDR2 SYGVKD. CDR3 length: 13 residues. The V and J ends lost 8 bases and 3 bases, in that order; junction bases with no gene match: 0.

A word on this clone: The read ends 3 residues early relative to the CDR3; the germline J gene fills the gap. The chain uses TRBV20-1 and TRBJ1-5; D is unresolved. The CDR3 is made up of 15 amino acids. Germline assignment: CDR1 DFQATT and CDR2 SNEGSKA (reference sequence). The V end lost 0 bases, the J end lost 3 bases, and 12 bases lay between the germline ends. The CDR3 is CSARDKGSFNQPQHF. The part of the CDR3 DNA that was read is TGCAGTGCTAGAGATAAGGGCAGCTTCAATCAGCCC.

This clone is deemed medium-sized (0.01 to 0.1%) by its frequency. Read coverage stops 3 residues before the CDR3 terminus; the germline J gene supplies the remainder. The rearrangement joins TRBV19 to TRBJ2-6; TRBD2 might be the D (5 bases). Trimming took off 1 base at V and 3 bases at J, with 13 bases between the two ends. The germline V gene has CDR1 LNHDA and CDR2 SQIVND (reference sequence). The CDR3 spans 17 residues. This CDR3 reads CASSIASGGRGANVLTF. The CDR3 DNA, read in part, is TGTGCCAGTAGTATAGCCTCAGGAGGCCGTGGGGCCAACGTC.

On this clone: Read coverage stops 3 residues before the CDR3 terminus; the germline J gene supplies the remainder. The chain carries TRBV11-2 and TRBJ1-2, with D tentatively TRBD1 (5 bases). This CDR3 contains 14 residues. The germline CDR1 and CDR2 sequences are SGHAT and FQNNGV. The part of the CDR3 DNA that was read is TGTGCCAGCAGCTTAGACCCCTCGGGGGACGGC. Its protein is CASSLDPSGDG. The entire CDR3 protein is CASSLDPSGDGYTF.

On this clone: The CDR3 end is not reached by the read, which stops 3 residues before it; the germline J gene fills it in. The gene calls are TRBV7-2 and TRBJ2-1, with 10 positions matching TRBD2. Germline loops: CDR1 SGHTA, CDR2 FQGNSA. This CDR3 spans 15 amino acids. The V gene end was trimmed by 2 bases and the J gene end by 9 bases; junction bases not matched to a gene: 7. The covered CDR3 bases are TGTGCCAGCAGCTTAATCGTAGCGGGGGGCGCTGAG. Protein sequence: CASSLIVAGGAE. The CDR3 as a whole reads CASSLIVAGGAEQFF. Full variable domain (remainder filled in from reference TRBV7-2 and TRBJ2-1): GAGVSQSPSNKVTEKGKDVELRCDPISGHTALYWYRQSLGQGLEFLIYFQGNSAPDKSGLPSDRFSAERTGGSVSTLTIQRTQQEDSAVYLCASSLIVAGGAEQFFGPGTRLTVL.

On this clone itself: The sequence runs out 3 residues before the end of the CDR3; the remainder is reconstructed from the germline J gene. The chain uses TRBV5-1 and TRBJ2-5; 7 bases align to TRBD2. This CDR3 contains 19 residues. The V gene end was trimmed by 1 base and the J gene end by 2 bases; junction bases not matched to a gene: 17. Germline loops: CDR1 SGHRS, CDR2 YFSETQ. CDR3 amino acids: CASSLSGLAGGGKQETQYF. The sequenced CDR3 bases are TGCGCCAGCAGCTTGTCGGGACTCGCTGGCGGGGGAAAACAAGAGACC.

Concerning this clone: The read is 3 residues too short to cover the CDR3 end, so that end is filled in from the germline J gene. J is TRBJ1-5 and V is TRBV5-6, with 8 bases fitting TRBD1. Germline V gene sequence: CDR1 SGHDT, CDR2 YYEEEE. The CDR3 loop spans 13 amino acids. The J segment lost 6 bases and the V segment lost 4 bases, leaving 3 bases of the junction unmatched. CDR3 sequence: CASSETGVQPQHF. Partial CDR3 DNA: TGTGCCAGCAGCGAGACAGGGGTTCAGCCC.

Of note for this clone: The observed sequence ends 3 residues before the CDR3 terminus, with the missing tail filled in from the germline J gene. The V and J genes are TRBV28 and TRBJ2-7, with D maybe TRBD2 (7 bases). CDR1 and CDR2 (germline): MDHEN, SYDVKM. The V gene lost 7 bases and the J gene lost 2 bases, with 9 bases spanning the gap. The CDR3 totals 12 residues. The sequenced part of the CDR3 DNA is TGTGCCAGCACGGGGGGCCCCTACGAG. Translated, it gives CASTGGPYE. The CDR3 in its entirety is CASTGGPYEQYF.